This TCR beta chain was identified in a study of cytomegalovirus exposure and HLA in healthy donors. Study-wide findings and caveats: The study recorded 160 or so TCR beta chains that were cytomegalovirus-associated. What a later analysis reportedly showed was that an Asian-associated ancestry cluster had fewer N-insertions than the roughly 720-donor mean. Several V segments, TRBV6-2 and TRBV6-3 among them, could not be told apart and were dropped.

The PCR contained 60 Vbeta and 13 Jbeta primers. Measured with immunoSEQ multiplex PCR; TCRdb has only the in-frame clones, and not every one. This repertoire shows 150,000 to 200,000 clones, around 85% found once; its top ten account for 1.9%. This CDR3 region has 16 residues. Germline CDR1 LNHNV, CDR2 YYDKDF (reference sequence). The junction had 4 bases not matched to a gene; V was cut back by 0 bases and J by 4 bases. About this clone: Its specificity is unknown.

Healthy bone marrow donors made up the cohort. J is TRBJ2-1 and V is TRBV15; TRBD1 aligns across 9 bases. This TCR came from a human donor in good health. The sample was PBMCs. CDR3: CATSRDRDREYNEQFF. In nucleotides, the CDR3 is TGTGCCACCAGCAGAGATCGGGACAGGGAATACAATGAGCAGTTCTTC.